The 24 T cell receptor beta chains below all came from one sample that was sequenced in a study of blood T cell repertoires in COVID-19. The protocol was immunoSEQ multiplex PCR, while the TCRdb copy is restricted to in-frame clones and leaves out a portion. The sample contains roughly 400,000 clones, nearly 90% of which appear only once. Sequencing input: PBMCs or T cells enriched from blood (not recorded which). The receptor source for this set is a woman aged 18-35 years who had been exposed to COVID-19.

This clone was observed a single time. This rearrangement joins TRBV27 to TRBJ1-2; a weak D match, TRBD1 (5 bases). The CDR3 has 13 amino acids. V shed 0 bases and J shed 8 bases, with 10 bases lying between them. Germline V gene sequence: CDR1 MNHEY, CDR2 SMNVEV (reference sequence). In DNA form, the CDR3 reads TGTGCCAGCAGTTTATCAGGGGTAGGCGGCTACACCTTC. This encodes CASSLSGVGGYTF.

The rearrangement links TRBV2 to TRBJ2-1; 9 bases map to TRBD2. The V gene's germline CDR1 is SNHLY and CDR2 FYNNEI. The CDR3 has 14 residues. V lost 4 bases to trimming and J lost 9 bases; unmatched junction nucleotides: 7. The CDR3 DNA is TGTGCCAGCAGTGGGGGGACTAGCATTGTTGAGCAGTTCTTC. Protein product: CASSGGTSIVEQFF.

The V call is TRBV28, the J call TRBJ1-5; 11 nucleotides line up with TRBD1. CDR3 length: 17 amino acids. Per germline, CDR1 MDHEN and CDR2 SYDVKM. Unmatched junction bases numbered 6, after V lost 1 base and J lost 4 bases. The DNA of the CDR3 is TGTGCCAGCAGTTTATTTTGGGGACAGGGGGGTAATCAGCCCCAGCATTTT. Translated: CASSLFWGQGGNQPQHF.

The V and J genes are TRBV30 and TRBJ2-3, with TRBD1 matching 8 bases. Germline V gene sequence: CDR1 GTSNPN, CDR2 SVGIG (reference sequence). After removal of 2 bases from V and 2 bases from J, the junction contained 3 bases not matched to a gene. This CDR3 comprises 14 residues. The CDR3 reads CAWSRTGNTDTQYF. The CDR3 coding sequence is TGTGCCTGGAGTAGGACAGGGAACACAGATACGCAGTATTTT.

Remarks on this clone: Within the sample, other DNA sequences also encode this same CDR3. The gene calls are TRBV9 and TRBJ2-7; possible D gene TRBD1, 6 bases. The CDR3 spans 13 residues. Germline-derived CDR1 and CDR2 are SGDLS and YYNGEE. The ends were cut back, 0 bases at V and 5 bases at J, with 9 bases in the middle. Written as DNA, the CDR3 is TGTGCCAGCAGCGTAGGGCCAGGGGACGAGCAGTACTTC. Protein sequence: CASSVGPGDEQYF.

A word on this clone: A read error may account for a junction end that differs from germline. The chain combines TRBV27 with TRBJ2-7; perhaps TRBD1 as D (6 bases). Germline V lookup: CDR1 MNHEY, CDR2 SMNVEV (reference sequence). The CDR3 covers 13 residues. The CDR3 reads CASKLRGSSEQYF. In nucleotides, the CDR3 is TGTGCCAGTAAACTCAGGGGTTCCTCCGAGCAGTACTTC.

The CDR3 nucleotides read TGTGCCAGCAGTCTGGGACAGGGAAACACCATATATTTT. It encodes CASSLGQGNTIYF. The J gene is TRBJ1-3, the V gene TRBV27; TRBD1 matches at 7 bases. Germline V gene data show CDR1 as MNHEY and CDR2 as SMNVEV (reference sequence). V shed 5 bases and J 4 bases; nucleotides not matched to a gene: 2. This CDR3 has 13 residues.

The chain couples TRBV6-5 to TRBJ2-7; 10 bases fit TRBD2. Losses at the gene ends were 7 bases for V and 6 bases for J; bases not matched to a gene: 6. This CDR3 has 13 residues. Germline assignment: CDR1 MNHEY and CDR2 SVGAGI. The chain's CDR3 is CASTASGSSEQYF. CDR3 sequence (DNA): TGTGCCAGCACAGCTAGCGGGAGTTCCGAGCAGTACTTC.

This chain joins TRBV9 and TRBJ1-2; D is possibly TRBD1 (6 bases). The germline V gene encodes CDR1 SGDLS and CDR2 YYNGEE. The CDR3 is 15 residues long. Trimming removed 3 bases from V and 3 bases from J, with 15 bases in between. The CDR3 region has the DNA TGTGCCAGCAGCGCACAGGGAGATTTGGACTATGGCTACACCTTC. Protein sequence: CASSAQGDLDYGYTF.

The table lists this clone with a few counts. This chain connects TRBV28 to TRBJ1-1; 9 bases fit TRBD1. J gave up 1 base and V 3 bases, and 9 bases lay outside the gene matches. CDR1 is MDHEN and CDR2 is SYDVKM in the germline V gene. CDR3 size: 17 residues. The CDR3 region has the DNA TGTGCCAGCAGTTTTCCGTACAGGGGGCCCTGGAACACTGAAGCTTTCTTT. Translation: CASSFPYRGPWNTEAFF.

V is TRBV5-6 and J is TRBJ1-1, with 10 nucleotides matching TRBD1. Germline CDR1 reads SGHDT; CDR2 reads YYEEEE. The CDR3 runs to 14 residues. The V segment lost 5 bases and the J segment 4 bases; nucleotides outside the gene matches: 5. The CDR3 protein is CASRGTGVGTEAFF. The CDR3 DNA reads as TGTGCCAGCAGGGGGACAGGGGTCGGCACTGAAGCTTTCTTT.

The chain links TRBV27 to TRBJ1-1; 7 bases are shared with TRBD1. The CDR3 has 15 amino acids. With 0 bases clipped from V and 1 base from J, the junction kept 2 bases outside the gene matches. CDR1 and CDR2 from the germline V gene are MNHEY and SMNVEV (reference sequence). The chain's CDR3 is CASSLSGGPNTEAFF. In DNA, the CDR3 is TGTGCCAGCAGTTTATCAGGGGGCCCGAACACTGAAGCTTTCTTT.

The chain links TRBV20-1 to TRBJ2-5; TRBD2 matches 7 bases. Per germline, CDR1 DFQATT and CDR2 SNEGSKA (reference sequence). Trimming took 7 bases from V and 5 from J; bases not matched to a gene: 4. The CDR3 runs to 11 residues. The CDR3 region is CSGTGGETQYF. CDR3 in DNA: TGCAGTGGAACCGGGGGGGAGACCCAGTACTTC.

V is TRBV19 and J is TRBJ2-3; D not certain. This CDR3 is built from 15 residues. Germline lookup yields CDR1 LNHDA and CDR2 SQIVND (reference sequence). With 7 bases removed from V and 0 bases from J, the gap between germline ends came to 14 bases. The CDR3 region is CASTPNPTSTDTQYF. The CDR3 DNA sequence: TGTGCCAGTACCCCCAACCCCACTAGCACAGATACGCAGTATTTT.

V gene TRBV11-3 combines with J gene TRBJ2-1; 12 bases are shared with TRBD2. This CDR3 spans 18 amino acids. With V trimmed by 2 bases and J by 4 bases, 9 bases remained unmatched. Germline assignment: CDR1 SGHNT and CDR2 YENEEA. The CDR3 DNA reads as TGTGCCAGCAGCTTAAGTCTAGCGGGAGGGACGAATTACAATGAGCAGTTCTTC. It encodes CASSLSLAGGTNYNEQFF.

In its sample, this clone was seen once. The chain has TRBV2 and TRBJ1-4; D not certain. V was pared by 4 bases and J by 5 bases, with 5 bases between. The CDR3 runs 12 residues. Germline V gene data show CDR1 as SNHLY and CDR2 as FYNNEI. The CDR3 spells CASSAVNEKLFF. DNA of the CDR3: TGTGCCAGCAGTGCAGTGAATGAAAAACTGTTTTTT.

This chain uses TRBV7-9 with TRBJ2-1; the D gene is possibly TRBD2 (6 bases). The germline V gene encodes CDR1 SEHNR and CDR2 FQNEAQ (reference sequence). The V and J ends lost 3 bases and 2 bases respectively, with 8 bases between them. This CDR3 region has 14 residues. Written as DNA, the CDR3 is TGTGCCAGCAGCTTGGGGGGACCCTACAATGAGCAGTTCTTC. It yields the protein CASSLGGPYNEQFF.

This clone was detected a few times. The chain joins TRBV6-4 to TRBJ2-2, with D perhaps TRBD1 (7 bases). Germline CDR1 MRHNA, CDR2 SNTAGT. The length of the CDR3 is 14 residues. The V and J ends lost 7 bases and 4 bases respectively, with 13 bases between them. The chain's CDR3 is CASKAGQTTGELFF. Here the CDR3 DNA reads TGTGCCAGCAAGGCGGGACAGACCACCGGGGAGCTGTTTTTT.

This sequence joins TRBV7-2 and TRBJ2-5; the match to TRBD1 covers 9 bases. V dropped 0 bases and J dropped 4; count of bases not matched to a gene: 12. Germline V gene data show CDR1 as SGHTA and CDR2 as FQGNSA. The CDR3 runs to 18 residues. Written as DNA, the CDR3 is TGTGCCAGCAGCTTAGCCCCGGGACAGGGTGGGAATCGAGAGACCCAGTACTTC. Translated, it gives CASSLAPGQGGNRETQYF.

Of note for this clone: The sample has other DNA sequences that encode this CDR3 too. This chain joins TRBV27 and TRBJ1-2; the D gene is possibly TRBD1 (6 bases). CDR1 and CDR2 (germline): MNHEY, SMNVEV (reference sequence). The V and J ends lost 3 bases and 6 bases respectively, with 11 bases between them. The CDR3 totals 13 residues. The CDR3 reads CASSFGGADGYTF. The CDR3 DNA reads as TGTGCCAGCAGTTTTGGGGGGGCGGATGGCTACACCTTC.

The chain combines TRBV30 with TRBJ1-4; D might be TRBD1 (5 bases). CDR1 is GTSNPN, CDR2 SVGIG, per germline (reference sequence). Trimming took 6 bases from V and 8 from J, leaving 19 bases between them. The CDR3 is 14 residues long. CDR3 region: CACLRDLVGEKLFF. The CDR3 nucleotides are TGTGCCTGCCTCCGGGACTTAGTAGGGGAAAAACTGTTTTTT.

The chain combines TRBV4-1 with TRBJ2-5; 9 nucleotides match TRBD2. In germline, CDR1 is MGHRA, CDR2 YSYEKL. CDR3 length: 17 residues. V lost 0 bases and J lost 6; bases outside the gene matches: 11. The CDR3 nucleotides read TGCGCCAGCAGCCAAGACCCGGAAGCGGGAGGACGGAAGACCCAGTACTTC. Translation gives CASSQDPEAGGRKTQYF.

The chain has TRBV6-2 or TRBV6-3 and TRBJ1-2; 9 bases align to TRBD1. Germline CDR1 and CDR2: MNHEY and SVGEGT. This CDR3 is 18 amino acids long. With 6 bases clipped from V and 4 bases from J, the junction kept 18 bases outside the gene matches. The CDR3 protein is CASSHGGVPGQGGYGYTF. CDR3 sequence (DNA): TGTGCCAGCAGCCACGGGGGCGTCCCGGGACAGGGTGGCTATGGCTACACCTTC.

This clone has more than one count but fewer than ten. V gene TRBV28 combines with J gene TRBJ1-2, with 9 positions matching TRBD1. Germline V gives CDR1 MDHEN, CDR2 SYDVKM. CDR3 length equals 14 residues. The trim removed 6 bases at V and 5 bases at J, leaving 7 bases unmatched. For the CDR3, the DNA is TGTGCCAGCAGACCCCAGACAGGGGGATATGGCTACACCTTC. It encodes CASRPQTGGYGYTF.